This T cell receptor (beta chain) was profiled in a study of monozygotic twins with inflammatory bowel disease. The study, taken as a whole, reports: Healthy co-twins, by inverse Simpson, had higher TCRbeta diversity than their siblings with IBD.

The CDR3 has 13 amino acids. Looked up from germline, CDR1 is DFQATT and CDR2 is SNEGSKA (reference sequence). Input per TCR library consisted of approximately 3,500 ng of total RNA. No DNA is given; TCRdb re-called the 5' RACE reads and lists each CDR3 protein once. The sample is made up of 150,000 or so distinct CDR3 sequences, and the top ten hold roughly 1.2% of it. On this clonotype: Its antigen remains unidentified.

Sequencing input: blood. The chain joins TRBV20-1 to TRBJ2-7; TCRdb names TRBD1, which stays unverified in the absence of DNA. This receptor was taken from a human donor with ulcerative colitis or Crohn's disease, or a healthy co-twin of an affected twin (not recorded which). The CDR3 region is CSARLDRGPEQYF.